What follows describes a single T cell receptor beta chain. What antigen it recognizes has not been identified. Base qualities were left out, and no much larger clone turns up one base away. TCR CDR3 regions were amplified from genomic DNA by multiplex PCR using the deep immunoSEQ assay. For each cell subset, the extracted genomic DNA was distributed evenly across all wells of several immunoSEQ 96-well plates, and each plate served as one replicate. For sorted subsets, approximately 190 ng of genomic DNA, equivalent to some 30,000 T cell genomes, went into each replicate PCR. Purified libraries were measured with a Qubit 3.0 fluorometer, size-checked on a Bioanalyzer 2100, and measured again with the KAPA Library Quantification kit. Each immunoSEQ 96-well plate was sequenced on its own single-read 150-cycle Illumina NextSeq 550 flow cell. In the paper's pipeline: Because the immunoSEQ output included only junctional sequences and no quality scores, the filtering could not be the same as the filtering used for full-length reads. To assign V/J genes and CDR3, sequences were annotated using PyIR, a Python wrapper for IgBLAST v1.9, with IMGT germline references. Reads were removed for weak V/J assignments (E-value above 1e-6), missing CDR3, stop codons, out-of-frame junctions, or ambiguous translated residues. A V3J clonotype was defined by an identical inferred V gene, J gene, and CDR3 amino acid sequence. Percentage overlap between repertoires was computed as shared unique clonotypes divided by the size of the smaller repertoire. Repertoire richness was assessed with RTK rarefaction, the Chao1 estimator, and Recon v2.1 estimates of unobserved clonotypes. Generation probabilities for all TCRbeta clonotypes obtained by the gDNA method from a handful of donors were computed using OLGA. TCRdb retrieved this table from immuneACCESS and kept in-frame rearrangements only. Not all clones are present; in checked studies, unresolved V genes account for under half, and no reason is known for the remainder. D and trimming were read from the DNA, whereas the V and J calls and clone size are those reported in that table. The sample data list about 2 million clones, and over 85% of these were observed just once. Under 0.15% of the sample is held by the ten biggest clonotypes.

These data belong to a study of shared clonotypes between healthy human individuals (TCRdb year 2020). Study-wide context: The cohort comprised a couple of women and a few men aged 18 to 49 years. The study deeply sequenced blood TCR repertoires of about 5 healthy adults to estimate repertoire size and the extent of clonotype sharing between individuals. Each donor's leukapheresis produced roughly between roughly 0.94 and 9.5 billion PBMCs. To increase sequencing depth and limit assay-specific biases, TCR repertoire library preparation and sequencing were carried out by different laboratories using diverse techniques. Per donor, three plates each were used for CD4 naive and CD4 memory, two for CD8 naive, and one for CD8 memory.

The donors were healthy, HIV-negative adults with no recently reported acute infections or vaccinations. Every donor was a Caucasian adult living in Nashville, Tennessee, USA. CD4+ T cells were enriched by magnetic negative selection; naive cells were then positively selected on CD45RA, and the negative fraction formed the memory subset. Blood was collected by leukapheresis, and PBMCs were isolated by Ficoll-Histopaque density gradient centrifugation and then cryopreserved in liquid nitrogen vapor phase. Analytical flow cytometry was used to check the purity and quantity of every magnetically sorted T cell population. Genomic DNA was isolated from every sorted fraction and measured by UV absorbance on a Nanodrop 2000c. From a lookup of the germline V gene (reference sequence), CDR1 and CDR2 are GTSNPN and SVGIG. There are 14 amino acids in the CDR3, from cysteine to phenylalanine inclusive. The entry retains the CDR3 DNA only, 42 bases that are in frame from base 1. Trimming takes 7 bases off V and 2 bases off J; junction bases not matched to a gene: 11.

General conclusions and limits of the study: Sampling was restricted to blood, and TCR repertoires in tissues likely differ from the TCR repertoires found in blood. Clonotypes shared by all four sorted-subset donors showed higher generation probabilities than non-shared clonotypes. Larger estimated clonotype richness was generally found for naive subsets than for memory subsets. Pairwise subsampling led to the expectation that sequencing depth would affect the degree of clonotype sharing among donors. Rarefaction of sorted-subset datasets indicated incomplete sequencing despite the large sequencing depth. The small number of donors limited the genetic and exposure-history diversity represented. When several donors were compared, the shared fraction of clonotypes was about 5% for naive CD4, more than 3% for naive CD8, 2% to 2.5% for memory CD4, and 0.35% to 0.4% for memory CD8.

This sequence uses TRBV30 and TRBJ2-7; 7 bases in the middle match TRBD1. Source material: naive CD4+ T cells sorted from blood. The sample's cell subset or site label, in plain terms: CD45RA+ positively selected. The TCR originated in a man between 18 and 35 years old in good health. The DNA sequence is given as TGTGCCTTCCTCCCGACAGGGAAAACCTACGAGCAGTACTTC. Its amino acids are CAFLPTGKTYEQYF.